This TCR beta chain was sequenced during a study of blood T cell repertoires in COVID-19. Study overall: Samples representing acute and convalescent COVID-19 were sourced from the United States, Italy and Spain.

The CDR3 is made up of 15 amino acids. Per germline, CDR1 SEHNR and CDR2 FQNEAQ (reference sequence). Deletions cut 0 bases from V and 6 bases from J, with 11 bases between. Per the original methods: Estimation of nucleated cell counts was performed using reference gene primer amplification. Clones were read by immunoSEQ multiplex PCR, and TCRdb kept only the in-frame ones, dropping some. V and J calls and clone size follow that table, whereas D and trimming were derived from the DNA. The data contain fewer than 110,000 clones, 91% of them singletons. The chain has TRBV7-9 and TRBJ2-2, with D perhaps matching TRBD1 (5 bases). The specimen sequenced was peripheral blood. The clonotype originates from a man aged 45-60 years with acute or convalescent COVID-19. CDR3 nucleotide sequence: TGTGCCAGCAGCTTAGCGGGGCAGTCGGCCGGGGAGCTGTTTTTT. Translation gives CASSLAGQSAGELFF.